This entry concerns a single T cell receptor beta chain. The antigen remains undetermined. The data were taken from a study of T cell responses to AZD1222 COVID-19 vaccine. The study's findings and limits: It should be noted that donors were predominantly white British and more often female, and clonal diversity was possibly underestimated.

Produced via immunoSEQ multiplex PCR; TCRdb's table is partial and in-frame only. The sample lists about 200,000 clones; around 93% were seen once. J gave up 7 bases and V 0 bases, and 7 bases lay outside the gene matches. The CDR3 spans 17 residues. Germline V gene lookup returns CDR1 KGHSH and CDR2 LQKENI. The rearrangement joins TRBV18 to TRBJ1-6; TRBD1 aligns across 9 bases. This specimen consisted of peripheral blood, obtained 28 days after the second AZD1222 dose. The TCR originated in an adult who received the AZD1222 COVID-19 vaccine. As DNA, the CDR3 is TGTGCCAGCTCACCACCGGGACAGGGAGGAACGAATTCACCCCTCCACTTT. It codes for CASSPPGQGGTNSPLHF.